In this sample, the clone carrying this T cell receptor beta chain turned up once. Using immunoSEQ multiplex PCR, the repertoire was profiled, and TCRdb retains in-frame clones only, with some absent. The table includes approximately 92,000 clones, 85% to 95% detected once. The data were obtained in a study of T cell changes during pregnancy in multiple sclerosis. V dropped 0 bases and J dropped 1; count of bases not matched to a gene: 1. The CDR3 has 16 amino acids. Per germline, CDR1 SGDLS and CDR2 YYNGEE. The sequencing here drew on peripheral blood, taken in the first trimester of pregnancy. This clonotype was obtained from a female donor with multiple sclerosis, enrolled in a pregnancy study. The genes are TRBV9 and TRBJ2-1, with 10 bases matching TRBD2. The CDR3 loop reads CASSVGSGRSYNEQFF. The DNA of the CDR3 is TGTGCCAGCAGCGTAGGTAGCGGGAGGTCCTACAATGAGCAGTTCTTC.